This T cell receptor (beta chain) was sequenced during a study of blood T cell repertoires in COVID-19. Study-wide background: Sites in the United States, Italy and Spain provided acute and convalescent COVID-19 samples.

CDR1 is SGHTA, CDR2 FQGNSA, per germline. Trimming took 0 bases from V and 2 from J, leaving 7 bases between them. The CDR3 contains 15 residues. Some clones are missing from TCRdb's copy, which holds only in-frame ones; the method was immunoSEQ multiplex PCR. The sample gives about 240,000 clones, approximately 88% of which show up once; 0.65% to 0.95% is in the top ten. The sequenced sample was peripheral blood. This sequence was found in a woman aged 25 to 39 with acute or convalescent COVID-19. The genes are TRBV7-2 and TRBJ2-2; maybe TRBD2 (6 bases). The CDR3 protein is CASSLAGGNTGELFF. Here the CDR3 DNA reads TGTGCCAGCAGCTTAGCGGGGGGAAACACCGGGGAGCTGTTTTTT.